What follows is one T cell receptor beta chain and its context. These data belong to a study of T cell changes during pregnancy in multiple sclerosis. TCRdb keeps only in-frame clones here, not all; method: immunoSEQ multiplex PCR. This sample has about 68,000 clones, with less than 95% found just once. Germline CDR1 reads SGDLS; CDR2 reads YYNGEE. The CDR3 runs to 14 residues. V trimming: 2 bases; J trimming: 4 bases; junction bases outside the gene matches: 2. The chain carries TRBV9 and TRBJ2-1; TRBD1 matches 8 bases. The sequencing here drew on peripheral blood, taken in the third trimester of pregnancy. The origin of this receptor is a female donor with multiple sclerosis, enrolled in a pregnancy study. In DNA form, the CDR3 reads TGTGCCAGCAGCGTCGGACAGGGTTACAATGAGCAGTTCTTC. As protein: CASSVGQGYNEQFF. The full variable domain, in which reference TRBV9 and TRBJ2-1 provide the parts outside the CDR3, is DSGVTQTPKHLITATGQRVTLRCSPRSGDLSVYWYQQSLDQGLQFLIQYYNGEERAKGNILERFSAQQFPDLHSELNLSSLELGDSALYFCASSVGQGYNEQFFGPGTRLTVL.